The next 3 T cell receptor beta chains were all read from a single sample in a study of vaccination and CD4 T cells after COVID-19. This sample's treatment: approximately 10-day PBMC culture with coronavirus spike peptide pools or control peptides (ViraFEST assay). No antigen has been identified for these receptors. The Oncomine TCR Beta short-read assay sequenced DNA from cultured CD4+ T cells. TCRdb used MiXCR to reprocess the PCR reads, holding one entry per CDR3 protein. Here the sample spans some 12,000 distinct CDR3 sequences, under 55% being singletons. Sequences were obtained from CD4+ T cells from blood, cultured in vitro. The source is a human donor who had recovered from COVID-19.

There are a few counts of this clonotype. The chain joins TRBV6-4 to TRBJ2-2; D not resolved. CDR3 length: 15 amino acids. The ends were cut back, 5 bases at V and 1 base at J, with 11 bases in the middle. CDR1 is MRHNA and CDR2 is SNTAGT in the germline V gene. CDR3 residues: CASSPHPENTGELFF. In DNA form, the CDR3 reads TGTGCCAGCAGTCCACACCCAGAGAACACCGGGGAGCTGTTTTTT.

This sequence joins TRBV12-3 or TRBV12-4 and TRBJ2-1, with a weak D call TRBD2 (6 bases). Trimming shortened V by 2 bases and J by 8 bases, and 16 bases separated the two germline ends. CDR3 length equals 15 residues. CDR3 nucleotide sequence: TGTGCCAGCAGTTTATGGGCGGGACGGAGCGATGAGCAGTTCTTC. Translated, it gives CASSLWAGRSDEQFF.

This clonotype was found a few times. The CDR3 nucleotides are TGTGCCAGCAGGATGCAGGGGGACGGGGCACCCCTCCACTTT. Protein: CASRMQGDGAPLHF. The rearrangement links TRBV6-1 to TRBJ1-6; 7 positions agree with TRBD1. The V segment lost 6 bases and the J segment 11 bases; nucleotides outside the gene matches: 10. There are 14 residues in the CDR3. The germline CDR1 and CDR2 sequences are MNHNS and SASEGT.